The 20 T cell receptor beta chains listed next were all sequenced from one sample in a study of blood T cell repertoires in COVID-19. Sequencing was performed with immunoSEQ multiplex PCR; in TCRdb, only in-frame clones are kept and a portion is missing. Of 150,000 to 190,000 clones in the sample, around 89% are singletons; the top ten hold roughly 15%. What was sequenced was peripheral blood. The source is a woman in her thirties or forties with acute or convalescent COVID-19.

The V call is TRBV30, the J call TRBJ2-7; possible D gene TRBD2, 6 bases. Germline V lookup: CDR1 GTSNPN, CDR2 SVGIG (reference sequence). The CDR3 contains 13 residues. CDR3 protein: CAHEAGRDYEQYF. The CDR3 DNA follows: TGTGCTCATGAAGCGGGTCGAGACTACGAGCAGTACTTC.

The rearrangement joins TRBV14 to TRBJ1-1, with D perhaps matching TRBD1 (6 bases). Germline V lookup: CDR1 SGHDN, CDR2 FVKESK. This CDR3 is 17 amino acids long. The V and J ends lost 4 bases and 1 base respectively, with 19 bases between them. CDR3 in amino acids: CASSPEAGATGNTEAFF. The CDR3 coding sequence is TGTGCCAGCAGCCCCGAGGCAGGGGCCACGGGGAACACTGAAGCTTTCTTT.

The chain carries TRBV5-1 and TRBJ2-1; no reliable D call. The germline V gene has CDR1 SGHRS and CDR2 YFSETQ. This CDR3 comprises 11 residues. The ends were cut back, 5 bases at V and 4 bases at J, with 4 bases in the middle. CDR3 protein: CASRQYNEQFF. The DNA for the CDR3 is TGCGCCAGCAGACAATACAATGAGCAGTTCTTC. Together with reference TRBV5-1 and TRBJ2-1, the CDR3 gives the full variable domain: KAGVTQTPRYLIKTRGQQVTLSCSPISGHRSVSWYQQTPGQGLQFLFEYFSETQRNKGNFPGRFSGRQFSNSRSEMNVSTLELGDSALYLCASRQYNEQFFGPGTRLTVL.

This clone occurred once. The CDR3 nucleotides read TGTGCCAGCAGCCAAGGGACAGGGGTCGATCAAGAGACCCAGTACTTC. It is translated as CASSQGTGVDQETQYF. The rearrangement uses TRBV3-1 (or the pseudogene TRBV3-2) and TRBJ2-5, with 9 bases matching TRBD1. CDR1 is LGHDT and CDR2 is YNNKEL in the germline V gene (reference sequence). This CDR3 comprises 16 residues. After removal of 1 base from V and 2 bases from J, the junction contained 5 bases not matched to a gene.

V gene TRBV28 combines with J gene TRBJ2-1; 10 positions agree with TRBD1. The length of the CDR3 is 14 residues. The V and J ends lost 6 bases and 7 bases, in that order; junction bases with no gene match: 6. CDR1 MDHEN and CDR2 SYDVKM come from the germline V gene. This chain's CDR3 is CASRIDRGRNEQFF. Written as DNA, the CDR3 is TGTGCCAGCAGAATTGACAGGGGGCGAAATGAGCAGTTCTTC. Complete variable domain (other parts from reference TRBV28 and TRBJ2-1): DVKVTQSSRYLVKRTGEKVFLECVQDMDHENMFWYRQDPGLGLRLIYFSYDVKMKEKGDIPEGYSVSREKKERFSLILESASTNQTSMYLCASRIDRGRNEQFFGPGTRLTVL.

This chain joins TRBV9 and TRBJ2-7; a weak D match, TRBD2 (5 bases). The germline gives CDR1 SGDLS, CDR2 YYNGEE. V was pared by 3 bases and J by 2 bases, with 9 bases between. CDR3 length equals 13 residues. CDR3 nucleotides: TGTGCCAGCAGCGAGGGAGATGCCTACGAGCAGTACTTC. Translation gives CASSEGDAYEQYF.

The J gene is TRBJ1-6, the V gene TRBV5-1; tentative D call: TRBD1 (6 bases). CDR1 is SGHRS and CDR2 is YFSETQ in the germline V gene. V was cut by 3 bases and J by 7 bases, with 11 bases left in between. The CDR3 totals 14 residues. CDR3 coding DNA: TGCGCCAGCAGCTCGGGACACCAAAATTCACCCCTCCACTTT. Its translation is CASSSGHQNSPLHF.

This chain joins TRBV30 and TRBJ1-6, with 7 bases matching TRBD1. This CDR3 comprises 16 residues. With 1 base clipped from V and 1 base from J, the junction kept 4 bases outside the gene matches. Per germline, CDR1 GTSNPN and CDR2 SVGIG (reference sequence). CDR3 nucleotide sequence: TGTGCCTGGAGTGGAGCAGGGGGATCCTATAATTCACCCCTCCACTTT. Protein: CAWSGAGGSYNSPLHF.

This sequence joins TRBV6-5 and TRBJ1-1; no clear D. CDR1 MNHEY and CDR2 SVGAGI come from the germline V gene. The CDR3 totals 14 residues. V lost 6 bases and J lost 0, with 11 bases in between. CDR3 residues: CASSLGEMNTEAFF. For the CDR3, the DNA is TGTGCCAGCAGCCTTGGAGAGATGAACACTGAAGCTTTCTTT.

This clone was counted a single time. The chain links TRBV5-1 to TRBJ1-6; 9 positions match TRBD1. Trimming removed 5 bases from V and 10 bases from J; junction bases left unmatched: 7. From germline, CDR1 is SGHRS and CDR2 YFSETQ. The CDR3 length is 14 residues. The CDR3, as DNA: TGCGCCAGCAGTTCCGGACAGGGGAGCTCACCCCTCCACTTT. Amino acid sequence: CASSSGQGSSPLHF. Supplemented by reference TRBV5-1 and TRBJ1-6, the full variable domain reads KAGVTQTPRYLIKTRGQQVTLSCSPISGHRSVSWYQQTPGQGLQFLFEYFSETQRNKGNFPGRFSGRQFSNSRSEMNVSTLELGDSALYLCASSSGQGSSPLHFGNGTRLTVT.

The chain has TRBV9 and TRBJ2-1, with a weak D call TRBD2 (6 bases). Trimming cost V 3 bases and J 4 bases, with 14 bases left between them. Germline CDR1 and CDR2: SGDLS and YYNGEE. This CDR3 spans 15 amino acids. This CDR3 is CASSAQGSGYNEQFF. The CDR3 DNA is TGTGCCAGCAGCGCCCAAGGTAGCGGATACAATGAGCAGTTCTTC.

This chain connects TRBV7-8 to TRBJ2-1, with D possibly TRBD2 on 6 matching bases. Between the trimmed V and J ends, which lost 1 base and 5 bases, there was a span of 15 bases. CDR3 length: 16 amino acids. From germline, CDR1 is SGHVS and CDR2 FQNEAQ. CDR3 loop: CASSLEGLLYHNEQFF. DNA of the CDR3: TGTGCCAGCAGCTTAGAAGGACTACTCTATCACAATGAGCAGTTCTTC.

The chain employs TRBV5-4 and TRBJ2-7; 7 bases map to TRBD1. This CDR3 has 15 amino acids. CDR1 and CDR2 (germline): SGHNT, YYREEE (reference sequence). Trimming took 4 bases from V and 4 from J; bases not matched to a gene: 11. The CDR3, as DNA: TGTGCCAGCAGCCCCAATGACAGGGTTCGGTACGAGCAGTACTTC. It yields the protein CASSPNDRVRYEQYF.

On this clone itself: Other DNA variants within this sample encode the same CDR3. The J gene is TRBJ1-5, the V gene TRBV5-1; 7 bases are shared with TRBD1. This CDR3 spans 14 amino acids. Trimming at V came to 2 bases and at J to 3 bases, leaving 2 bases not matched to a gene. Looked up from germline, CDR1 is SGHRS and CDR2 is YFSETQ. The DNA for the CDR3 is TGCGCCAGCAGCTTAGGACAGGACAATCAGCCCCAGCATTTT. The encoded protein is CASSLGQDNQPQHF. The whole variable domain, filled in from reference TRBV5-1 and TRBJ1-5, reads KAGVTQTPRYLIKTRGQQVTLSCSPISGHRSVSWYQQTPGQGLQFLFEYFSETQRNKGNFPGRFSGRQFSNSRSEMNVSTLELGDSALYLCASSLGQDNQPQHFGDGTRLSIL.

This clone occurred once. V is TRBV10-2 and J is TRBJ1-1; possibly TRBD1 for D (6 bases). Germline V gene data show CDR1 as WSHSY and CDR2 as SAAADI. Trimming left V 7 bases short and J 8 bases short, with 11 bases between. The CDR3 spans 11 residues. CDR3 region: CASTTGLEAFF. The CDR3 DNA follows: TGCGCCAGCACCACAGGGTTGGAAGCTTTCTTT.

The chain carries TRBV7-9 and TRBJ2-2, with D hard to call. This CDR3 has 13 residues. Germline V gives CDR1 SEHNR, CDR2 FQNEAQ (reference sequence). Trimming pared 5 bases from V and 6 bases from J, leaving 10 bases between. For the CDR3, the DNA is TGTGCCAGCAGCCGGGTCCTACCCGGGGAGCTGTTTTTT. Amino acids: CASSRVLPGELFF. The full variable domain, completed using reference TRBV7-9 and TRBJ2-2, is DTGVSQNPRHKITKRGQNVTFRCDPISEHNRLYWYRQTLGQGPEFLTYFQNEAQLEKSRLLSDRFSAERPKGSFSTLEIQRTEQGDSAMYLCASSRVLPGELFFGEGSRLTVL.

The rearrangement links TRBV29-1 to TRBJ2-5; TRBD1 matches 8 bases. This CDR3 has 13 residues. From germline, CDR1 is SQVTM and CDR2 ANQGSEA. With 3 bases clipped from V and 1 base from J, the junction kept 1 base outside the gene matches. The CDR3 DNA reads TGCAGCGTTGACAGGGGGCCCCAAGAGACCCAGTACTTC. The encoded protein is CSVDRGPQETQYF. The variable domain in full, completed from reference TRBV29-1 and TRBJ2-5, reads SAVISQKPSRDICQRGTSLTIQCQVDSQVTMMFWYRQQPGQSLTLIATANQGSEATYESGFVIDKFPISRPNLTFSTLTVSNMSPEDSSIYLCSVDRGPQETQYFGPGTRLLVL.

A single count supports this clone. The CDR3 bases are TGTGCCAGCAGCATAGGACCTTTCGGGGGGCCTTACGAGCAGTACTTC. It codes for CASSIGPFGGPYEQYF. The J gene is TRBJ2-7, the V gene TRBV7-6, with D possibly TRBD2 on 7 matching bases. V was pared by 5 bases and J by 4 bases, with 21 bases between. The CDR3 is 16 amino acids. In germline, CDR1 is SGHVS, CDR2 FNYEAQ.

The V and J genes are TRBV5-5 and TRBJ1-2; D call uncertain. Germline V lookup: CDR1 SGHKS, CDR2 YYEKEE (reference sequence). The CDR3 loop spans 13 amino acids. V lost 0 bases to trimming and J lost 4 bases, with 7 bases between them. The chain's CDR3 is CASSLGALYGYTF. The CDR3 DNA follows: TGTGCCAGCAGCTTGGGAGCCCTCTATGGCTACACCTTC.

V is TRBV27 and J is TRBJ1-1; D is perhaps TRBD1 (6 bases). Trimming removed 5 bases at V and 0 bases at J, with 10 bases between. Germline loops: CDR1 MNHEY, CDR2 SMNVEV (reference sequence). This CDR3 is built from 14 residues. CDR3 region: CASSLTGMNTEAFF. For the CDR3, the DNA is TGTGCCAGCAGTCTCACAGGGATGAACACTGAAGCTTTCTTT.